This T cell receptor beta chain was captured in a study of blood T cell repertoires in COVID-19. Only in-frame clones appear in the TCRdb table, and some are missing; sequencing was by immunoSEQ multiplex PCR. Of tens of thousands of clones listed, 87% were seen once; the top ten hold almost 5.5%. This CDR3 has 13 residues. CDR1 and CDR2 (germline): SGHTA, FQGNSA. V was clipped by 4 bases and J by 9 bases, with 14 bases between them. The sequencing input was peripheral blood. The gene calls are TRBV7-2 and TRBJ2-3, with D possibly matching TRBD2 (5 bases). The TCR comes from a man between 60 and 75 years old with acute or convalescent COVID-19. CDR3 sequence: CASSSQAGRTQYF. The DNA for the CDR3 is TGTGCCAGCAGCTCCCAGGCGGGTCGGACGCAGTATTTT.